The present TCR beta chain was sequenced within a study of CD8+CD57+ T cells in acquired aplastic anemia. Study details: The study obtained an average of 3.2 ug of DNA from sorted CD4+ and CD8+ cells. Study-wide results and limits: In common between the patients and the controls were nearly 30 CD8+ CDR3 sequences. Controls and patients did not differ significantly in CD8+ Simpson's diversity.

Germline-derived CDR1 and CDR2 are SNHLY and FYNNEI. After removal of 6 bases from V and 6 bases from J, the junction contained 11 bases not matched to a gene. The CDR3 consists of 16 residues. Genomic DNA provided the template from which TCR beta VDJ and CDR3 profiles were obtained. TCRdb used MiXCR to reprocess the reads, holding one entry per CDR3 protein. The data contain about 240,000 distinct CDR3 sequences, approximately 50% of them singletons. Those patients picked for sequencing had displayed CD8+CD57+ cell expansion on flow cytometry. Each of the patients presented with severe acquired aplastic anemia. The table lists this clonotype with a count of one. The antigen remains unidentified.

The TCR was taken from a human donor with aplastic anemia. This chain joins TRBV2 and TRBJ1-6; 7 nucleotides align to TRBD1. Sequences were obtained from sorted CD4+, CD8+, or CD8+CD57+ T cells (not recorded which) from PBMCs. CDR3 sequence (DNA): TGTGCCAGCAGAGTAGCGACAGGGACTATTAATTCACCCCTCCACTTT. Amino acids: CASRVATGTINSPLHF.